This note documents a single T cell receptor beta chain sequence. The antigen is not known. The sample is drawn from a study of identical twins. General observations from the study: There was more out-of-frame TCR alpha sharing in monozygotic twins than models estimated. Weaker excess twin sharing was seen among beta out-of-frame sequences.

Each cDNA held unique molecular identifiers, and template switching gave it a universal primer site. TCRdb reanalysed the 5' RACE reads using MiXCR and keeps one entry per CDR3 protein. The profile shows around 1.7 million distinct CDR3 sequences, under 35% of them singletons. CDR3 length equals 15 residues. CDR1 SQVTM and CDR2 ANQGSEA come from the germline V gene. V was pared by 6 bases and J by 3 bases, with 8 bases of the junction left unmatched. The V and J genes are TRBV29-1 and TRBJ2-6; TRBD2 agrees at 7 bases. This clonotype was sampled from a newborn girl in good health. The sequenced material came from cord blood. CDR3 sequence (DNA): TGCAGCGTCGGGGAGGGAACAAGTGGGGCCAACGTCCTGACTTTC. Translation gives CSVGEGTSGANVLTF.